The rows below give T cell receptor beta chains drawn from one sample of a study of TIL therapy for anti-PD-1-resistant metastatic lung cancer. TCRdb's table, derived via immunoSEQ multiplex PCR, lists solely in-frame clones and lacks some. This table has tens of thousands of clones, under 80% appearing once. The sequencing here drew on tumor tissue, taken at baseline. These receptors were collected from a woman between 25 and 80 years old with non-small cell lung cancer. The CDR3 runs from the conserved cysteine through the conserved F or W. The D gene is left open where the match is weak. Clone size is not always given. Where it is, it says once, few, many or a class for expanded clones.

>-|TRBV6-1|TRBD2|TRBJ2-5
TGTGCCAGCAGTGATTCTTGGACTAGCGGGATGGAGACCCAGTACTTC
CASSDSWTSGMETQYF
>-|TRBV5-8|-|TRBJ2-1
TGTGCCAGCAGCTTGGAATTAGGGTACAATGAGCAGTTCTTC
CASSLELGYNEQFF
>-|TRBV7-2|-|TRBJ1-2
TGTGCCAGCAGCTTAGCAAACAGGAGAACTAACTATGGCTACACCTTC
CASSLANRRTNYGYTF
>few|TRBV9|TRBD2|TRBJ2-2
TGTGCCAGCAGCGTCTCGACTAGCGGGAGTGGTTACACCGGGGAGCTGTTTTTT
CASSVSTSGSGYTGELFF
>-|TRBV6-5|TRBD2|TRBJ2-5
TGTGCCAGCGGGGAGGGACGAGAGACCCAGTACTTC
CASGEGRETQYF
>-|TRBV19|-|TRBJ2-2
TGTGCCAGTACTCCGCCTCGAGGATCCCCGACCGGGGAGCTGTTTTTT
CASTPPRGSPTGELFF
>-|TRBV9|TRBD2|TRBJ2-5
TGTGCCAGCAGCGCTGGGGGACTAGCGGACGGGGGGACCCAGTACTTC
CASSAGGLADGGTQYF
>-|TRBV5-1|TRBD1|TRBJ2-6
TGCGCCAGCAGCTTAACAGGGGGCGCAGGGGCCAACGTCCTGACTTTC
CASSLTGGAGANVLTF
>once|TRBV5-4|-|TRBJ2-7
TGTGCCAGCAGTCGTGGAAGGGGCGAGCAGTACTTC
CASSRGRGEQYF
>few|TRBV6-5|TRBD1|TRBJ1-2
TGTGCCAGCAGCAAGGGACAGGGGTTAGGCTACACCTTC
CASSKGQGLGYTF
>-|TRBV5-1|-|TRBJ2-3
TGCGCCAGCAGCTTAGGTGGCGGAAATGAGGATACGCAGTATTTT
CASSLGGGNEDTQYF
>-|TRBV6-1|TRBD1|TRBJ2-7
TGTGCCAGCAGTGAAGAAAGGGGGCTCGACGAGCAGTACTTC
CASSEERGLDEQYF
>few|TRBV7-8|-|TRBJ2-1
TGTGCCAGCAGCCTAAGGAGTCGGGCCTACAATGAGCAGTTCTTC
CASSLRSRAYNEQFF
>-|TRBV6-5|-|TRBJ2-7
TGTGCCAGCAGTTATAGACTAGGGTACGAGCAGTACTTC
CASSYRLGYEQYF
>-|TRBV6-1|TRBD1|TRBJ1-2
TGTGCCAGCAGTGCAATGACAGGGGGTCGCAGAAATGGCTACACCTTC
CASSAMTGGRRNGYTF
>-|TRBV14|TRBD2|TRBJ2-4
TGTGCCAGCAGCCACCGCGGGACTAGCGGGAACATTCAGTACTTC
CASSHRGTSGNIQYF
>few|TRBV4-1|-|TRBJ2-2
TGCGCCAGCCAGCTGGACGGGGAGCTGTTTTTT
CASQLDGELFF
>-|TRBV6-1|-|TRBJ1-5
TGTGCCAGCAGCACCCAGGATAGCAATCAGCCCCAGCATTTT
CASSTQDSNQPQHF
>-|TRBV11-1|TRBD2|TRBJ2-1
TGTGCCAGCAGCTTACGACCGGGACTAGCGGGAGCGGGCAATGAGCAGTTCTTC
CASSLRPGLAGAGNEQFF
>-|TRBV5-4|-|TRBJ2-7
TGTGCCAGCAGCTTGGTAACGGGGGACTACGAGCAGTACTTC
CASSLVTGDYEQYF
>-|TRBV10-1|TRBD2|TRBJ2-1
TGCGCCAGCAGTGGGGGACTAGTGGATGAGCAGTTCTTC
CASSGGLVDEQFF
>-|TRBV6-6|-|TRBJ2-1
TGTGCCAGCCGAAGAGCTTACAATGAGCAGTTCTTC
CASRRAYNEQFF
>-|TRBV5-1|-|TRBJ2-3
TGCGCCAGCAGCTTGGCTGCGGCTAAGGAAGATACGCAGTATTTT
CASSLAAAKEDTQYF
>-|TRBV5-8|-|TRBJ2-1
TGTGCCAGCATGGGGATTCGACAGACGATGTACAATGAGCAGTTCTTC
CASMGIRQTMYNEQFF
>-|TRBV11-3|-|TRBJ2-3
TGTGCCAGCAGCTTAGATCGGGATACGCAGTATTTT
CASSLDRDTQYF
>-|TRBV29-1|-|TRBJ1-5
TGCAGCGTTGGGGGGTGGGGAAGCAATCAGCCCCAGCATTTT
CSVGGWGSNQPQHF
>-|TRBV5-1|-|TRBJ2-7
TGCGCCAGCAGCTTGGCTACCCACGAGCAGTACTTC
CASSLATHEQYF
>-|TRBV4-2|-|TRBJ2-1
TGTGCCAGCAGCCAAGGCGGGGAGTATCCCTACAATGAGCAGTTCTTC
CASSQGGEYPYNEQFF
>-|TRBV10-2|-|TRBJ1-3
TGCGCCAGCAGTGAATGGACACCTGGAAACACCATATATTTT
CASSEWTPGNTIYF
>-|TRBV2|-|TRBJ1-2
TGTGCCCGAAGGGCGGGGAGGAACTATGGCTACACCTTC
CARRAGRNYGYTF
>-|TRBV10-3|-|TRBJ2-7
TGTGCCATCAGTTGGACAGAGAAGTACTTC
CAISWTEKYF
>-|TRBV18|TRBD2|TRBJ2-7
TGTGCCAGCTCACTACCGGGACTAGGGGTGCTCGAGCAGTACTTC
CASSLPGLGVLEQYF
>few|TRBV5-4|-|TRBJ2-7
TGTGCCAGCAGCTTGTGGAACAGGGCCGTCGAGCAGTACTTC
CASSLWNRAVEQYF
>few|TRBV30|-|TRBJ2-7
TGTGCCTGGACGGTTGGGACGGGGAACGAGCAGTACTTC
CAWTVGTGNEQYF
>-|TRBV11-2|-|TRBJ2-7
TGTGCCAGCAGCTTAGCGGATAGCCCCCTCTACGAGCAGTACTTC
CASSLADSPLYEQYF
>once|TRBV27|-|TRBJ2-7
TGTGCCAGCAGCGACCCCCCGTATGGAACTCGGGGCCCCTTCTACGAGCAGTACTTC
CASSDPPYGTRGPFYEQYF
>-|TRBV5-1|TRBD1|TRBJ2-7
TGCGCCAGCAGCTTCGCCGAAGGACAGGGGTTCGAGCAGTACTTC
CASSFAEGQGFEQYF
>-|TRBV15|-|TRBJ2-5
TGTGCCACCAGCAGAGATCGGCGGGGAGAAAAAGGAGAGACCCAGTACTTC
CATSRDRRGEKGETQYF
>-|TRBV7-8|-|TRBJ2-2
TGTGCCAGCAGGGAAGGACACGCGAACACCGGGGAGCTGTTTTTT
CASREGHANTGELFF
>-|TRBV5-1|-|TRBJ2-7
TGCGCCAGCAGCTTGGTTCGGGAGAACGAGCAGTACTTC
CASSLVRENEQYF
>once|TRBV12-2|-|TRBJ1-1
TGTGCAAGTCGCTTACTACCCAGGGGGACGATCACTGAAGCTTTCTTT
CASRLLPRGTITEAFF
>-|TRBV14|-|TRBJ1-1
TGTGCCAGCAGCTTCCGGACGGAAAACACTGAAGCTTTCTTT
CASSFRTENTEAFF
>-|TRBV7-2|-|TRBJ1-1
TGTGCCAGCAGCTTAGTAGTGTACACTGAAGCTTTCTTT
CASSLVVYTEAFF
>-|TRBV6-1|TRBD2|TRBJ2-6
TGTGCCAGCAGTGAGCTAGCGGGGGGGATCTCTGGGGCCAACGTCCTGACTTTC
CASSELAGGISGANVLTF
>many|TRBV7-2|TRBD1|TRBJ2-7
TGTGCCAGCAGCGCCCCCGGGACAGTCCCCTACGAGCAGTACTTC
CASSAPGTVPYEQYF
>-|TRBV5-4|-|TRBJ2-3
TGTGCCAGCAGCTCCCCCCAACAGGATACGCAGTATTTT
CASSSPQQDTQYF
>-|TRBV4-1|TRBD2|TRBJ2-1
TGCGCCAGCAAGAGGGGTTTACTAGCGGGAGGATTCGATGAGCAGTTCTTC
CASKRGLLAGGFDEQFF
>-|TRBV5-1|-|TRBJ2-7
TGCGCCAGCAGCTTGACCCTCACCGAGCAGTACTTC
CASSLTLTEQYF
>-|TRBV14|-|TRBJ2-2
TGTGCCAGCAGCCATTCAGAGACCGGGGAGCTGTTTTTT
CASSHSETGELFF
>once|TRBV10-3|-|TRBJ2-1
TGTGCCATCAGTGACCACAACAATGAGCAGTTCTTC
CAISDHNNEQFF
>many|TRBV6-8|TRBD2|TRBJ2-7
TGTGCCAGCAGAAGAGGAACAACGGCGGGGGATTGGGCGTACTTC
CASRRGTTAGDWAYF
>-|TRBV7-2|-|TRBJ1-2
TGTGCCAGCAGCTCCCCAAGTGGGGGCGCGTATGGCTACACCTTC
CASSSPSGGAYGYTF
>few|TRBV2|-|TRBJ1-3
TGTGCCAGCGGACGTAACTCTGGAAACACCATATATTTT
CASGRNSGNTIYF
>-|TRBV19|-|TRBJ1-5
TGTGCCAGTAGCCCCCCCCGGCTGGGGAATAGCAATCAGCCCCAGCATTTT
CASSPPRLGNSNQPQHF
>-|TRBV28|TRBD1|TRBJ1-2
TGTGCCAGCAGTCTAGCACAGGGGTACCCCTATGGCTACACCTTC
CASSLAQGYPYGYTF